This is a list of T cell receptor beta chains from one sample in a study of T cell repertoires in cytomegalovirus infection. No antigen has been assigned to these receptors. TCRdb analysed the reads with MiXCR anew, one entry per CDR3 protein. The profile shows some 220,000 distinct CDR3 sequences, 35% to 40% of them singletons. The sequences come from CD8+ T cells from cultured PBMCs, collected from culture after CMV antigen stimulation. Receptors originate from a human donor in good health (CMV status not recorded). Some clones in this sample may be carry-over from other donors' samples. Each CDR3 is given with its conserved first and last residue. The D gene is left open where the match is weak. Not every row has a clone size; where given, it reads once, few, many or a size class.

j_call: TRBJ1-1
v_call: TRBV7-9
clone_size: NA
d_call: NA
cdr3_nt: TGTGCCAGCAGCGCCAAAGGACAGTTAATGAACACTGAAGCTTTCTTT
cdr3_aa: CASSAKGQLMNTEAFF

j_call: TRBJ1-5
v_call: TRBV4-1
clone_size: few
d_call: NA
cdr3_nt: TGCGCCAGCAGCCAAGCAGGGACCAGCAATCAGCCCCAGCATTTT
cdr3_aa: CASSQAGTSNQPQHF

j_call: TRBJ2-3
v_call: TRBV29-1
clone_size: few
d_call: TRBD2
cdr3_nt: TGCAGCGTTGAAAATGGACTAGCGGGAGGGCGGCTGAAGAAGAATACGCAGTATTTT
cdr3_aa: CSVENGLAGGRLKKNTQYF

j_call: TRBJ2-1
v_call: TRBV2
clone_size: NA
d_call: NA
cdr3_nt: TGTGCCAGCAGTGAAGGCGGCTACAATGAGCAGTTCTTC
cdr3_aa: CASSEGGYNEQFF

j_call: TRBJ2-5
v_call: TRBV7-6
clone_size: NA
d_call: NA
cdr3_nt: TGTGCCAGCAGCCAACAAGAGACCCAGTACTTC
cdr3_aa: CASSQQETQYF

j_call: TRBJ2-7
v_call: TRBV11-2
clone_size: NA
d_call: NA
cdr3_nt: TGTGCCAGCAGCTTAGAAAGGGGGTCACCCGCCTACGAGCAGTACTTC
cdr3_aa: CASSLERGSPAYEQYF

j_call: TRBJ2-1
v_call: TRBV12-5
clone_size: once
d_call: TRBD1
cdr3_nt: TGTGCTAGTGGTTTGGTACCAGGACAGGGGGACAATGAGCAGTTCTTC
cdr3_aa: CASGLVPGQGDNEQFF

j_call: TRBJ2-7
v_call: TRBV7-8
clone_size: NA
d_call: NA
cdr3_nt: TGTGCCAGCAGCTCAGTCCGGGGGCGTAGATCCTACGAGCAGTACTTC
cdr3_aa: CASSSVRGRRSYEQYF

j_call: TRBJ2-1
v_call: TRBV11-2
clone_size: NA
d_call: TRBD2
cdr3_nt: TGTGCCAGCACCCTAGGGCTAGCGGACTATTCGAGCTCCTACAATGAGCAGTTCTTC
cdr3_aa: CASTLGLADYSSSYNEQFF

j_call: TRBJ1-2
v_call: TRBV12-3/TRBV12-4
clone_size: NA
d_call: NA
cdr3_nt: TGTGCCAGCAGTATCGGACGGCTTAACTATGGCTACACCTTC
cdr3_aa: CASSIGRLNYGYTF

j_call: TRBJ1-1
v_call: TRBV6-5
clone_size: NA
d_call: NA
cdr3_nt: TGTGCCAGCAGTCAAGGAACTTTTTGGAACACTGAAGCTTTCTTT
cdr3_aa: CASSQGTFWNTEAFF

j_call: TRBJ1-4
v_call: TRBV12-3/TRBV12-4
clone_size: NA
d_call: NA
cdr3_nt: TGTGCCAGCAGTTTAAGTCTGGCCGCAACTAATGAAAAACTGTTTTTT
cdr3_aa: CASSLSLAATNEKLFF

j_call: TRBJ2-1
v_call: TRBV4-1
clone_size: NA
d_call: TRBD2
cdr3_nt: TGCGCCAGCAGCCCTGGACTAGCGGGGGGTGAGCAGTTCTTC
cdr3_aa: CASSPGLAGGEQFF

j_call: TRBJ2-1
v_call: TRBV28
clone_size: many
d_call: NA
cdr3_nt: TGTGCCAGCAGTTTAAGCGGGCCTTCCTACAATGAGCAGTTCTTC
cdr3_aa: CASSLSGPSYNEQFF

j_call: TRBJ2-3
v_call: TRBV6-1
clone_size: NA
d_call: TRBD2
cdr3_nt: TGTGCCAGCAGTTACCTGACTAGCGGGGGCACAGATACGCAGTATTTT
cdr3_aa: CASSYLTSGGTDTQYF

j_call: TRBJ2-4
v_call: TRBV9
clone_size: few
d_call: NA
cdr3_nt: TGTGCCAGCAGCGTAGACGGCCAGGACATTCAGTACTTC
cdr3_aa: CASSVDGQDIQYF

j_call: TRBJ2-7
v_call: TRBV6-1
clone_size: NA
d_call: NA
cdr3_nt: TGTGCCAGCAGTGAATGGGGGGGGGCTGGGACCTACGAGCAGTACTTC
cdr3_aa: CASSEWGGAGTYEQYF

j_call: TRBJ2-1
v_call: TRBV15
clone_size: many
d_call: NA
cdr3_nt: TGTGCCACCAGCAGGCCACTCAGGAATGAGCAGTTCTTC
cdr3_aa: CATSRPLRNEQFF

j_call: TRBJ1-6
v_call: TRBV20-1
clone_size: NA
d_call: NA
cdr3_nt: TGCAGTGCTAGAGATCGGAAGGGAGGGAATTCACCCCTCCACTTT
cdr3_aa: CSARDRKGGNSPLHF

j_call: TRBJ1-5
v_call: TRBV28
clone_size: NA
d_call: TRBD1
cdr3_nt: TGTGCCAGCAGCCGACAGGGTACGGGGCAGCCCCAGCATTTT
cdr3_aa: CASSRQGTGQPQHF

j_call: TRBJ2-5
v_call: TRBV27
clone_size: NA
d_call: NA
cdr3_nt: TGTGCCAGCAGTCCAAATACTAGGCCGGGGGAGACCCAGTACTTC
cdr3_aa: CASSPNTRPGETQYF

j_call: TRBJ2-1
v_call: TRBV10-1
clone_size: NA
d_call: NA
cdr3_nt: TGCGCCAGCAGTGAGTCGGACAGCTACAATGAGCAGTTCTTC
cdr3_aa: CASSESDSYNEQFF

j_call: TRBJ2-2
v_call: TRBV7-6
clone_size: NA
d_call: NA
cdr3_nt: TGTGCCAGCACCCGAATAAAGGGAGGGGAGCTGTTTTTT
cdr3_aa: CASTRIKGGELFF

j_call: TRBJ2-3
v_call: TRBV7-3
clone_size: NA
d_call: NA
cdr3_nt: TGTGCCAGCAGCTTAACGGGGGCCCTTAGCACAGATACGCAGTATTTT
cdr3_aa: CASSLTGALSTDTQYF

j_call: TRBJ1-2
v_call: TRBV6-1
clone_size: NA
d_call: TRBD1
cdr3_nt: TGTGCCAGCAGTGAACATCGACAGGGTGTTAACTATGGCTACACCTTC
cdr3_aa: CASSEHRQGVNYGYTF

j_call: TRBJ2-2
v_call: TRBV5-1
clone_size: NA
d_call: TRBD2
cdr3_nt: TGCGCCAGCAGCTTTGGACTAGCGGGGCTCACCGGGGAGCTGTTTTTT
cdr3_aa: CASSFGLAGLTGELFF

j_call: TRBJ1-1
v_call: TRBV5-5
clone_size: NA
d_call: NA
cdr3_nt: TGTGCCAGCAGTTTCGGGACAAACATGAACACTGAAGCTTTCTTT
cdr3_aa: CASSFGTNMNTEAFF

j_call: TRBJ2-2
v_call: TRBV6-6
clone_size: NA
d_call: NA
cdr3_nt: TGTGCCAGCAGTTACGGTCGGCAGGACCACACCGGGGAGCTGTTTTTT
cdr3_aa: CASSYGRQDHTGELFF

j_call: TRBJ2-4
v_call: TRBV4-3
clone_size: NA
d_call: NA
cdr3_nt: TGCGCAAGCAGTCAACAGGGAGACAAAAACATTCAGTACTTC
cdr3_aa: CASSQQGDKNIQYF

j_call: TRBJ2-1
v_call: TRBV30
clone_size: few
d_call: NA
cdr3_nt: TGTGCCTGGAGTGTACTAGCCCACTACAATGAGCAGTTCTTC
cdr3_aa: CAWSVLAHYNEQFF

j_call: TRBJ2-2
v_call: TRBV29-1
clone_size: NA
d_call: TRBD2
cdr3_nt: TGCAGCGTTTCGAGTCGGGTATGGACTAGCGGGAAGGGGAGCACCGGGGAGCTGTTTTTT
cdr3_aa: CSVSSRVWTSGKGSTGELFF

j_call: TRBJ2-1
v_call: TRBV7-6
clone_size: NA
d_call: TRBD1
cdr3_nt: TGTGCCAGCAGCCCTCACAGGGGACCCCTGGTTGTGGATGAGCAGTTCTTC
cdr3_aa: CASSPHRGPLVVDEQFF

j_call: TRBJ1-4
v_call: TRBV2
clone_size: NA
d_call: NA
cdr3_nt: TGTGCCAGCATGGGGGAAATGGATGAAAAACTGTTTTTT
cdr3_aa: CASMGEMDEKLFF

j_call: TRBJ2-1
v_call: TRBV7-8
clone_size: many
d_call: NA
cdr3_nt: TGTGCCAGCAGCCCCTATGCCCGTGCCCTGGATGAGCAGTTCTTC
cdr3_aa: CASSPYARALDEQFF

j_call: TRBJ2-5
v_call: TRBV7-8
clone_size: many
d_call: NA
cdr3_nt: TGTGCCAGCAGCGGACGCCAGGGAACGGCCGCTGAAGAGACCCAGTACTTC
cdr3_aa: CASSGRQGTAAEETQYF

j_call: TRBJ2-1
v_call: TRBV7-9
clone_size: few
d_call: NA
cdr3_nt: TGTGCCAGCAGCCCCGCCCTAACGGGGGGCTCCAATGAGCAGTTCTTC
cdr3_aa: CASSPALTGGSNEQFF

j_call: TRBJ1-4
v_call: TRBV7-6
clone_size: few
d_call: NA
cdr3_nt: TGTGCCAGCAGCGGGGACGGGTCCCGCCACAAACTGTTTTTT
cdr3_aa: CASSGDGSRHKLFF

j_call: TRBJ2-1
v_call: TRBV5-8
clone_size: NA
d_call: TRBD2
cdr3_nt: TGTGCCAGCAGCTTGGAGGTGGCGGGAGTTGATGAGCAGTTCTTC
cdr3_aa: CASSLEVAGVDEQFF